One and the same sample provided the 29 T cell receptor beta chains below, sequenced in a study of shared clonotypes between healthy human individuals. Sequencing used immunoSEQ multiplex PCR; TCRdb keeps in-frame clones, though not all of them. The sample comprises a few million clones, roughly 95% of which are singletons, and 0.13% rests with the top ten. The sample taken for sequencing was naive CD4+ T cells sorted from blood. As for subset: CD45RA+ positively selected. These receptors all stem from a man between 18 and 29 years old in good health.

The chain is built from TRBV2 and TRBJ1-1, with unresolved D. In germline, CDR1 is SNHLY, CDR2 FYNNEI. Between the trimmed V and J ends, which lost 5 bases and 6 bases, there was a span of 19 bases. The CDR3 consists of 15 residues. CDR3: CASSSGWGSGAEAFF. The CDR3 DNA sequence: TGTGCCAGCAGTTCTGGATGGGGATCTGGGGCTGAAGCTTTCTTT. The whole variable domain, filled in from reference TRBV2 and TRBJ1-1, reads EPEVTQTPSHQVTQMGQEVILRCVPISNHLYFYWYRQILGQKVEFLVSFYNNEISEKSEIFDDQFSVERPDGSNFTLKIRSTKLEDSAMYFCASSSGWGSGAEAFFGQGTRLTVV.

This sequence joins TRBV9 and TRBJ2-2, with TRBD2 identical over 8 bases. Germline V gene sequence: CDR1 SGDLS, CDR2 YYNGEE. V lost 2 bases and J lost 1; bases outside the gene matches: 7. This CDR3 is built from 17 residues. CDR3 sequence: CASSVSAGALNTGELFF. The CDR3 nucleotides read TGTGCCAGCAGCGTGTCAGCGGGAGCTTTGAACACCGGGGAGCTGTTTTTT.

This chain links TRBV30 with TRBJ2-7; the D is unclear. Trimming removed 0 bases from V and 7 bases from J, with 10 bases in between. CDR3 length: 12 residues. From germline, CDR1 is GTSNPN and CDR2 SVGIG (reference sequence). The CDR3 loop is CAWSVTAWEQYF. The CDR3 nucleotides read TGTGCCTGGAGTGTAACCGCGTGGGAGCAGTACTTC.

Comments on this clone: Other nucleotide sequences in the sample specify the same CDR3. The rearrangement joins TRBV7-2 to TRBJ2-7; D is ambiguous. The V end was cut by 1 base, the J end by 6 bases, with 4 bases between. From germline, CDR1 is SGHTA and CDR2 FQGNSA. The CDR3 is 11 residues long. CDR3 nucleotides: TGTGCCAGCAGCTTAGAAGCCGAGCAGTACTTC. The encoded protein is CASSLEAEQYF.

The chain employs TRBV6-4 and TRBJ2-1, with 12 positions matching TRBD2. The CDR3 contains 14 residues. The V gene end was trimmed by 6 bases and the J gene end by 10 bases; junction bases not matched to a gene: 7. Germline V gene data show CDR1 as MRHNA and CDR2 as SNTAGT. The CDR3 DNA is TGTGCCAGCAGCCCGGGACTAGCGGGCGAGGAGCAGTTCTTC. This codes for CASSPGLAGEEQFF.

The J gene is TRBJ1-2, the V gene TRBV6-1; D is unresolved. The V end lost 6 bases, the J end lost 2 bases, and 10 bases lay between the germline ends. The CDR3 contains 13 residues. Per germline, CDR1 MNHNS and CDR2 SASEGT. In nucleotides, the CDR3 is TGTGCCAGCAGGGATACGGGGAACTATGGCTACACCTTC. This codes for CASRDTGNYGYTF.

The V gene is TRBV7-9, the J gene TRBJ1-4; D is undetermined. This CDR3 is 15 amino acids long. Per the germline V gene, CDR1 is SEHNR and CDR2 is FQNEAQ (reference sequence). V gave up 4 bases and J gave up 8 bases, with 17 bases separating them. CDR3 nucleotide sequence: TGTGCCAGCAGCTCCCCCGCAGGCCCTGGGGAAAAACTGTTTTTT. As protein: CASSSPAGPGEKLFF.

The V and J genes are TRBV5-6 and TRBJ1-6, with D possibly being TRBD1 (6 bases). The CDR3 contains 15 residues. Deletions cut 1 base from V and 9 bases from J, with 14 bases between. The germline gives CDR1 SGHDT, CDR2 YYEEEE. The CDR3 DNA sequence: TGTGCCAGCAGCTTGCGGGGGGCTCTTGGTTCACCCCTCCACTTT. Amino acids: CASSLRGALGSPLHF.

The V call is TRBV30, the J call TRBJ1-4; TRBD1 matches 12 bases. The CDR3 has 16 amino acids. CDR1 and CDR2 (germline): GTSNPN, SVGIG (reference sequence). Losses at the gene ends were 0 bases for V and 13 bases for J; bases not matched to a gene: 12. CDR3 in amino acids: CAWSVLSGTGGARLFF. Written as DNA, the CDR3 is TGTGCCTGGAGTGTACTTTCCGGGACAGGGGGCGCGAGACTGTTTTTT. Together with reference TRBV30 and TRBJ1-4, the CDR3 gives the full variable domain: SQTIHQWPATLVQPVGSPLSLECTVEGTSNPNLYWYRQAAGRGLQLLFYSVGIGQISSEVPQNLSASRPQDRQFILSSKKLLLSDSGFYLCAWSVLSGTGGARLFFGSGTQLSVL.

The J gene is TRBJ1-3, the V gene TRBV18; no clear D gene. V lost 2 bases to trimming and J lost 0 bases, with 11 bases between them. The CDR3 is made up of 16 amino acids. CDR1 is KGHSH and CDR2 is LQKENI in the germline V gene. The CDR3 here is CASSPYSARSGNTIYF. As DNA, the CDR3 is TGTGCCAGCTCACCATACAGCGCCCGCTCTGGAAACACCATATATTTT.

This chain links TRBV5-1 with TRBJ2-5; D may correspond to TRBD1 or TRBD2 (5 bases each). CDR1 is SGHRS and CDR2 is YFSETQ in the germline V gene. V gave up 0 bases and J gave up 2 bases, with 11 bases separating them. The CDR3 length is 15 residues. The CDR3 bases are TGCGCCAGCAGCTTGGGGGGCGGGCGACAAGAGACCCAGTACTTC. Amino acid sequence: CASSLGGGRQETQYF.

The V gene is TRBV5-4, the J gene TRBJ2-5; 8 bases map to TRBD1. Germline CDR1 SGHNT, CDR2 YYREEE (reference sequence). V shed 6 bases and J 5 bases; nucleotides not matched to a gene: 6. The CDR3 sequence is 13 residues long. The CDR3 loop reads CASNPGGRETQYF. Written as DNA, the CDR3 is TGTGCCAGCAACCCAGGGGGCCGGGAGACCCAGTACTTC.

The J gene is TRBJ2-5, the V gene TRBV19; D is unclear. Germline V gives CDR1 LNHDA, CDR2 SQIVND (reference sequence). The CDR3 consists of 13 residues. Trimming left V 4 bases short and J 5 bases short, with 11 bases between. The CDR3 reads CASSTGFGETQYF. The DNA for the CDR3 is TGTGCCAGTAGTACCGGGTTCGGGGAGACCCAGTACTTC.

The chain uses TRBV6-1 and TRBJ2-7; TRBD2 is a possible D gene (6 bases). Germline lookup yields CDR1 MNHNS and CDR2 SASEGT. The CDR3 has 14 amino acids. The V end was cut by 2 bases, the J end by 4 bases, with 12 bases between. CDR3 protein: CASSEFGGMYEQYF. As DNA, the CDR3 is TGTGCCAGCAGTGAATTCGGAGGGATGTACGAGCAGTACTTC.

The genes are TRBV6-1 and TRBJ2-2; TRBD2 matches at 13 bases. CDR1 and CDR2 from the germline V gene are MNHNS and SASEGT. The V segment lost 2 bases and the J segment 2 bases; nucleotides outside the gene matches: 5. There are 18 residues in the CDR3. The CDR3 here is CASSERLAGGVNTGELFF. The CDR3 region has the DNA TGTGCCAGCAGTGAAAGACTAGCGGGGGGCGTAAACACCGGGGAGCTGTTTTTT.

The rearrangement links TRBV28 to TRBJ1-2, with D unclear. V lost 6 bases to trimming and J lost 6 bases, with 14 bases between them. The germline V gene encodes CDR1 MDHEN and CDR2 SYDVKM. This CDR3 contains 13 residues. CDR3 nucleotides: TGTGCCAGCAGCCCTTCCCTGGCGAATGGCTACACCTTC. As protein: CASSPSLANGYTF.

V usage is TRBV6-5 and J usage is TRBJ1-2; 11 bases map to TRBD1. The V segment lost 5 bases and the J segment 6 bases; nucleotides outside the gene matches: 8. Germline CDR1 is MNHEY and CDR2 is SVGAGI. This CDR3 has 15 residues. CDR3 loop: CASSRRDRGINGYTF. CDR3 nucleotides: TGTGCCAGCAGTCGCCGGGACAGGGGGATTAATGGCTACACCTTC.

This chain connects TRBV19 to TRBJ1-5; D possibly corresponds to TRBD1 (6 bases). V was pared by 5 bases and J by 7 bases, with 9 bases between. This CDR3 contains 12 residues. Germline CDR1 reads LNHDA; CDR2 reads SQIVND (reference sequence). The CDR3 DNA sequence: TGTGCCAGTAGTTGGGGGGCCCAGCCCCAGCATTTT. It encodes CASSWGAQPQHF.

This clone was observed a single time. The chain employs TRBV11-2 and TRBJ1-6; no definite D call. Germline-derived CDR1 and CDR2 are SGHAT and FQNNGV. V dropped 1 base and J dropped 9 bases, with 19 bases sitting between them. The CDR3 spans 17 residues. CDR3 in amino acids: CASSLALRGGSTSPLHF. CDR3 DNA: TGTGCCAGCAGCTTAGCCCTTCGTGGAGGGTCCACTTCACCCCTCCACTTT.

The genes are TRBV5-6 and TRBJ2-3; possibly TRBD2 for D (6 bases). Trimming shortened V by 0 bases and J by 14 bases, and 13 bases separated the two germline ends. Germline V gene sequence: CDR1 SGHDT, CDR2 YYEEEE. This CDR3 is built from 12 residues. CDR3 nucleotide sequence: TGTGCCAGCAGCTTGGGCCTAGCGACACCGTATTTT. Protein sequence: CASSLGLATPYF. The full variable domain, rest sourced from reference TRBV5-6 and TRBJ2-3, is DAGVTQSPTHLIKTRGQQVTLRCSPKSGHDTVSWYQQALGQGPQFIFQYYEEEERQRGNFPDRFSGHQFPNYSSELNVNALLLGDSALYLCASSLGLATPYFGPGTRLTVL.

The count of this clone is one. Germline is not matched at one junction end, which may reflect a read error. The chain uses TRBV6-6 and TRBJ2-2, with a tentative D call TRBD2 (5 bases). Germline V gene lookup returns CDR1 MNHNY and CDR2 SVGAGI (reference sequence). CDR3 size: 15 residues. The CDR3 nucleotides read TGTGCCAGCAGTTACGGAGCTAGCAACAGCGGGGAGCTGTTTTTT. It specifies CASSYGASNSGELFF.

The V gene is TRBV2, the J gene TRBJ2-7; no definite D call. There are 11 residues in the CDR3. The germline CDR1 and CDR2 sequences are SNHLY and FYNNEI. V lost 4 bases to trimming and J lost 9 bases, with 10 bases between them. CDR3: CASSVVAGQYF. CDR3 coding DNA: TGTGCCAGCAGTGTCGTAGCAGGGCAGTACTTC.

This clone was found once. The J gene is TRBJ2-7, the V gene TRBV6-1, with D tentatively TRBD1 (5 bases). This CDR3 region has 12 residues. The V gene's germline CDR1 is MNHNS and CDR2 SASEGT. The V end was cut by 7 bases, the J end by 2 bases, with 9 bases between. CDR3 nucleotides: TGTGCCAGCACGGACATCCCCTACGAGCAGTACTTC. Amino acids: CASTDIPYEQYF.

The chain employs TRBV2 and TRBJ1-1; D not resolved. Trimming took off 5 bases at V and 3 bases at J, with 4 bases between the two ends. The CDR3 totals 11 residues. Germline loops: CDR1 SNHLY, CDR2 FYNNEI. CDR3: CASSTYTEAFF. The CDR3 nucleotides read TGTGCCAGCAGTACATACACTGAAGCTTTCTTT.

This clone showed up just once. V gene TRBV11-2 combines with J gene TRBJ2-7; the D call may be TRBD1 or TRBD2 (5 bases each). V gave up 4 bases and J gave up 2 bases, with 15 bases separating them. This CDR3 spans 15 amino acids. The germline CDR1 and CDR2 sequences are SGHAT and FQNNGV. This chain's CDR3 is CASSSPQRGAYEQYF. Here the CDR3 DNA reads TGTGCCAGCAGCTCCCCTCAGAGGGGAGCCTACGAGCAGTACTTC.

The rearrangement joins TRBV30 to TRBJ1-2; TRBD1 matches 8 bases. Germline V CDR1 and CDR2: GTSNPN, SVGIG (reference sequence). The CDR3 consists of 15 residues. J gave up 4 bases and V 4 bases, and 11 bases lay outside the gene matches. The CDR3 DNA is TGTGCCTGGATGGAGATTGGACAGGGCAGCTATGGCTACACCTTC. This codes for CAWMEIGQGSYGYTF.

The chain has TRBV7-8 and TRBJ2-3; 10 positions agree with TRBD2. There are 16 residues in the CDR3. The germline V gene encodes CDR1 SGHVS and CDR2 FQNEAQ. The V gene end was trimmed by 0 bases and the J gene end by 2 bases; junction bases not matched to a gene: 2. The CDR3 here is CASSLASGGSTDTQYF. DNA for the CDR3: TGTGCCAGCAGCTTAGCTAGCGGGGGGTCCACAGATACGCAGTATTTT.

J is TRBJ1-2 and V is TRBV2; possible D gene TRBD1, 5 bases. The CDR3 length is 12 residues. V lost 8 bases, J lost 2 bases, and 9 bases lay in between. Germline V lookup: CDR1 SNHLY, CDR2 FYNNEI. CDR3 sequence reads: CASRRDNYGYTF. In DNA form, the CDR3 reads TGTGCCAGCCGGCGGGACAACTATGGCTACACCTTC.

The gene calls are TRBV27 and TRBJ2-7; TRBD2 agrees at 10 bases. The germline gives CDR1 MNHEY, CDR2 SMNVEV (reference sequence). The CDR3 has 17 residues. J was trimmed by 1 base and V by 11 bases; bases with no gene match: 17. CDR3 sequence (DNA): TGTGCCGTTAGGAGGAGTAGCGGGGGGCCATCTTCCTACGAGCAGTACTTC. It is translated as CAVRRSSGGPSSYEQYF.